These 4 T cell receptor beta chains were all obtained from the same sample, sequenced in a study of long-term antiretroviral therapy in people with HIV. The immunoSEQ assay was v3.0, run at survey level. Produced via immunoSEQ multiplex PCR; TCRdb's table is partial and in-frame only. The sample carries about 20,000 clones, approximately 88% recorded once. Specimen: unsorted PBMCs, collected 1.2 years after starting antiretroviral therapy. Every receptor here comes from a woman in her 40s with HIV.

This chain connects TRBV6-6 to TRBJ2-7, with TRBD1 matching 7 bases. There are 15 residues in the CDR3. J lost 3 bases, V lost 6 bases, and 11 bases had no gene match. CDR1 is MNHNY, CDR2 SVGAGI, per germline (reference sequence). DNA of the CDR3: TGTGCCAGCAGCCCCGCCCCAGACAGGGTCTACGAGCAGTACTTC. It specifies CASSPAPDRVYEQYF.

CDR3 DNA: TGTGCCGCGGGACGGCCCCAAGAGACCCAGTACTTC. Translated: CAAGRPQETQYF. The gene calls are TRBV10-3 and TRBJ2-5, with D possibly being TRBD2 (6 bases). Germline assignment: CDR1 ENHRY and CDR2 SYGVKD. The CDR3 covers 12 residues. V lost 11 bases and J 1 base, leaving 11 bases between the germline ends.

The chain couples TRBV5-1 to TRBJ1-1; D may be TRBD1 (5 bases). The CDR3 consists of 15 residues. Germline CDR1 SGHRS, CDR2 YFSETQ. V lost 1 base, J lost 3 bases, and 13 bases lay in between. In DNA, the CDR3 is TGCGCCAGCAGCTTGTATCAGGGCTCGGACACTGAAGCTTTCTTT. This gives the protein CASSLYQGSDTEAFF.

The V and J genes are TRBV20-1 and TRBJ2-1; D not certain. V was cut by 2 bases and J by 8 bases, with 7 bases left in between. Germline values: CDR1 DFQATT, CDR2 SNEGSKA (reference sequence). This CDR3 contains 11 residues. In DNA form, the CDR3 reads TGCAGTGCTAGATACCTGTATGAGCAGTTCTTC. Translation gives CSARYLYEQFF.